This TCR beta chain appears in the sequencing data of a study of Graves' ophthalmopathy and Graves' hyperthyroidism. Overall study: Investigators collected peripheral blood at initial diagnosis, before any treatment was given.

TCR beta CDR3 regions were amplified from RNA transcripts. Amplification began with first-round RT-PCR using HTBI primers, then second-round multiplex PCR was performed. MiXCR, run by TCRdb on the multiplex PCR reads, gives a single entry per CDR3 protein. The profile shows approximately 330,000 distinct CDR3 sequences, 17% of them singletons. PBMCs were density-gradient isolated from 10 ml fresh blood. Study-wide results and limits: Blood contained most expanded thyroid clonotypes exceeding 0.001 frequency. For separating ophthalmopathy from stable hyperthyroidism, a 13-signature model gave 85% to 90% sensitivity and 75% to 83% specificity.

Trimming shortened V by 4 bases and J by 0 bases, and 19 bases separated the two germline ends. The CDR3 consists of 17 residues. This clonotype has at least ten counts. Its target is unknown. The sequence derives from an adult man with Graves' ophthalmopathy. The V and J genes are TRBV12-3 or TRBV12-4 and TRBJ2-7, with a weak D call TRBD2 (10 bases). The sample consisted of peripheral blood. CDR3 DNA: TGTGCCAGCAGTTACAGGGGGCTAGCGGGGGTCTCCTACGAGCAGTACTTC. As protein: CASSYRGLAGVSYEQYF.